This T cell receptor (beta chain) was recorded in a study of cytomegalovirus exposure and HLA in healthy donors. The CDR3 has 12 amino acids. The V end was cut by 10 bases, the J end by 6 bases, with 15 bases between. Germline V lookup: CDR1 MNHEY, CDR2 SVGAGI. There were likely unrecorded immune exposures, though donors were nominally healthy when sampled. PCR primers comprised 60 Vbeta and 13 Jbeta primers. The protocol was immunoSEQ multiplex PCR, while the TCRdb copy is restricted to in-frame clones and leaves out a portion. The data contain about 140,000 clones, 79% of them seen just once; the ten biggest clones take up approximately 2.8%. This clone was observed a few times.

The sequenced sample was PBMCs. V is TRBV6-5 and J is TRBJ1-1; tentatively, D is TRBD1 (6 bases). This clonotype originated in a female donor in good health and CMV-seronegative. The DNA of the CDR3 is TGTGCCACCGGGAGGGGGGGCGCTGAAGCTTTCTTT. Its protein is CATGRGGAEAFF.